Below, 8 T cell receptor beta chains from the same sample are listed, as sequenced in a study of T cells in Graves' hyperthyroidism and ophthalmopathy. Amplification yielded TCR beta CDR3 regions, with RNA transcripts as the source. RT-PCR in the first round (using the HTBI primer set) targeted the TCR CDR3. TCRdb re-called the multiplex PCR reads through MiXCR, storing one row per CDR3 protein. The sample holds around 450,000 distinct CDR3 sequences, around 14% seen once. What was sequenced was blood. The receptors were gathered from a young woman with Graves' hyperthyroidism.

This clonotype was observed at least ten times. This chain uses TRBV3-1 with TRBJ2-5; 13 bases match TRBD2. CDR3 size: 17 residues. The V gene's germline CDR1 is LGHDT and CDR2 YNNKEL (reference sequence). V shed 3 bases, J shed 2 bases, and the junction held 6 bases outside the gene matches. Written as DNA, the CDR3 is TGTGCCAGCAGCCATAGGACTAGCGGGAGCGGTCAAGAGACCCAGTACTTC. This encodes CASSHRTSGSGQETQYF.

CDR3: CSAGSRTEAFF. The CDR3 DNA follows: TGCAGTGCCGGAAGTAGAACGGAAGCTTTCTTT. The chain employs TRBV20-1 and TRBJ1-1; D is unresolved. CDR1 DFQATT and CDR2 SNEGSKA come from the germline V gene (reference sequence). V was trimmed by 6 bases and J by 8 bases, leaving 13 bases between them. This CDR3 has 11 amino acids.

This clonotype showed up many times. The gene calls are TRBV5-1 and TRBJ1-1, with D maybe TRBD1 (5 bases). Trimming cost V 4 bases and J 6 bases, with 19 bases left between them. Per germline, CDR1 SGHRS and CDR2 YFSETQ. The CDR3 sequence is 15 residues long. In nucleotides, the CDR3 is TGCGCCAGCAGCCCCGCCGACGGTGGGGGGGCTGAAGCTTTCTTT. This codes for CASSPADGGGAEAFF.

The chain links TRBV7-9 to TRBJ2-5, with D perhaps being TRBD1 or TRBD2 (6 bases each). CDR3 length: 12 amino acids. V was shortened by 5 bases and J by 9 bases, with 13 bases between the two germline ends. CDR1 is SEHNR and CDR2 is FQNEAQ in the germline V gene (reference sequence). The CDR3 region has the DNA TGTGCCAGCAGCCCTACAGGGAGGTCCCAGTACTTC. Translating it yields CASSPTGRSQYF.

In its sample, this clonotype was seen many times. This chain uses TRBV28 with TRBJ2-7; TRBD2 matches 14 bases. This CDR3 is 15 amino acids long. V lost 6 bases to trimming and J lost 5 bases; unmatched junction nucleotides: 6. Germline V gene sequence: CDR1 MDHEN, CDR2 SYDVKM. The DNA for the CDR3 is TGTGCCAGCAGAAGGGGACTAGCGGGAGTAAACGAGCAGTACTTC. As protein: CASRRGLAGVNEQYF.

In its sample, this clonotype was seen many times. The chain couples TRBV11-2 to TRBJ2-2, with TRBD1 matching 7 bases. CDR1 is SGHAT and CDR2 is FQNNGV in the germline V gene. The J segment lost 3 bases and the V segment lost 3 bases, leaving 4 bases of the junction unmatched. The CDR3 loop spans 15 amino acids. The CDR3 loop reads CASSFGQVHTGELFF. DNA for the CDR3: TGTGCCAGCAGCTTCGGACAGGTGCACACCGGGGAGCTGTTTTTT.

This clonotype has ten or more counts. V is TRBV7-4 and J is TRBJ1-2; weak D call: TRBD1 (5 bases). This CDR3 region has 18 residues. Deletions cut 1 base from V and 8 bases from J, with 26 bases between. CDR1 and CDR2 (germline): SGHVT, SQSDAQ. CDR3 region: CASSLGGVGHQILTGYTF. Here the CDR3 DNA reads TGTGCCAGCAGCTTAGGGGGGGTCGGACACCAGATTCTTACGGGCTACACCTTC.

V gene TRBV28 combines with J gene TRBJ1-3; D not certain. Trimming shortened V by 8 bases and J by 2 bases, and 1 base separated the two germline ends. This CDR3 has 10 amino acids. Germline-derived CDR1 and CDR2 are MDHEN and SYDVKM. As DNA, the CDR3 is TGTGCCAGCGCTGGAAACACCATATATTTT. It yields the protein CASAGNTIYF.